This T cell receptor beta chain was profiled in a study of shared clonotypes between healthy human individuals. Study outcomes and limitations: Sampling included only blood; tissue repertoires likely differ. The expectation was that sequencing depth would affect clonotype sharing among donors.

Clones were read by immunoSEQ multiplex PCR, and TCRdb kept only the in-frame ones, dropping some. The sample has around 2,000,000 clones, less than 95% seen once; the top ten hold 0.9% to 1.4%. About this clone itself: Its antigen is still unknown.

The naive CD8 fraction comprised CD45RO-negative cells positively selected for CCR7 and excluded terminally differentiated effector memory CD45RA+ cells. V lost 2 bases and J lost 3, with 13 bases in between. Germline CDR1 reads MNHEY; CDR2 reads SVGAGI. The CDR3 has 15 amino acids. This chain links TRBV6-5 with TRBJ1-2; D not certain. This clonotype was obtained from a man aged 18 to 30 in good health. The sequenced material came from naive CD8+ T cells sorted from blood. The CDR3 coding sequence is TGTGCCAGCAGTTACCTCGGACGAGGGCACTATGGCTACACCTTC. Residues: CASSYLGRGHYGYTF.